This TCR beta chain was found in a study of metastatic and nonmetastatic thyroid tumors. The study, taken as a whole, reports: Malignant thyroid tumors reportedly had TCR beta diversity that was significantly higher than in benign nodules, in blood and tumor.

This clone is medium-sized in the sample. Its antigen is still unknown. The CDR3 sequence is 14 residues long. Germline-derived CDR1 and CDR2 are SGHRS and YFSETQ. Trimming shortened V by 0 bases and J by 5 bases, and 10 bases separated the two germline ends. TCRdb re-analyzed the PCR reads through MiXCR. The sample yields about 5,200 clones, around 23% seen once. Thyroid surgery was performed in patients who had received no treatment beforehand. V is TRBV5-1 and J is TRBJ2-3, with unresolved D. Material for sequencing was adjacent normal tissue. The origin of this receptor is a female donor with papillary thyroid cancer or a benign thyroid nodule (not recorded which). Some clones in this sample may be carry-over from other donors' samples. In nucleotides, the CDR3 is TGCGCCAGCAGCTTGGAACCCAGCTTAGATACGCAGTATTTT. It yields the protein CASSLEPSLDTQYF.